Following are 17 T cell receptor beta chains from one sample sequenced in a study of shared T cell receptors in the human thymus (dated by TCRdb to the early 2020s). The library was generated by the immunoSEQ multiplex PCR assay. This is the immuneACCESS table as TCRdb keeps it, with only in-frame sequences that have V and J called. A part of the clones is gone; compared with another copy, unresolved V genes explain less than half, and the rest is unexplained. The sample table contains 700,000 to 750,000 clones; only one count was recorded for 75% to 90% of them. 0.008% to 0.011% of the sample goes to the ten largest clones. The data were also submitted as part of a second study, on human thymus T cells.

Source material: thymocytes. These TCRs come from a girl under three years old with a congenital heart defect. Donor details come from another sample of the same person, matched by shared clones.

This chain joins TRBV27 and TRBJ1-6, with D perhaps TRBD1 (6 bases). The CDR3 consists of 12 residues. Germline assignment: CDR1 MNHEY and CDR2 SMNVEV (reference sequence). Trimming cost V 6 bases and J 8 bases, with 8 bases left between them. CDR3 in amino acids: CASRNRDSPLHF. CDR3 DNA sequence: TGTGCCAGCAGAAACAGGGATTCACCCCTCCACTTT.

The V and J genes are TRBV4-2 and TRBJ2-5; 9 nucleotides agree with TRBD2. Unmatched junction bases numbered 10, after V lost 0 bases and J lost 5 bases. The CDR3 is 17 residues long. Germline V CDR1 and CDR2: LGHNA, YNFKEQ. In DNA form, the CDR3 reads TGTGCCAGCAGCCAAGAATGGCGCGGGGGGGCGGATGAGACCCAGTACTTC. This translates into CASSQEWRGGADETQYF.

The chain uses TRBV15 and TRBJ1-2; no reliable D call. Trimming removed 0 bases from V and 4 bases from J, with 18 bases in between. Germline CDR1 is LNHNV and CDR2 is YYDKDF (reference sequence). The CDR3 length is 17 residues. In nucleotides, the CDR3 is TGTGCCACCAGCAGAGATCTTTTGCTTGACTCGGGCTATGGCTACACCTTC. This sequence encodes CATSRDLLLDSGYGYTF. Full variable domain (outside the CDR3, taken from reference TRBV15 and TRBJ1-2): DAMVIQNPRYQVTQFGKPVTLSCSQTLNHNVMYWYQQKSSQAPKLLFHYYDKDFNNEADTPDNFQSRRPNTSFCFLDIRSPGLGDTAMYLCATSRDLLLDSGYGYTFGSGTRLTVV.

The V call is TRBV7-2, the J call TRBJ2-7; 10 bases line up with TRBD1. CDR1 and CDR2 (germline): SGHTA, FQGNSA. The trim removed 4 bases at V and 0 bases at J, leaving 12 bases unmatched. CDR3 size: 18 residues. The CDR3, as DNA: TGTGCCAGCAGCTGCGATCGGGACAGGGGACACCGCTCCTACGAGCAGTACTTC. Its translation: CASSCDRDRGHRSYEQYF.

The genes are TRBV7-6 and TRBJ1-4, with 9 positions matching TRBD1. This CDR3 has 17 amino acids. Per germline, CDR1 SGHVS and CDR2 FNYEAQ. J lost 8 bases, V lost 5 bases, and 15 bases had no gene match. As DNA, the CDR3 is TGTGCCAGCAGCGTGTCCCAGGACCGGACAGGGGAGGAAAAACTGTTTTTT. Protein product: CASSVSQDRTGEEKLFF.

V usage is TRBV6-1 and J usage is TRBJ2-2, with TRBD1 matching 9 bases. CDR1 and CDR2 (germline): MNHNS, SASEGT. The ends lost 4 bases at V and 7 bases at J; junction bases unmatched: 13. This CDR3 region has 17 residues. CDR3 amino acids: CASSGIWGTGIIGELFF. CDR3 nucleotides: TGTGCCAGCAGTGGCATCTGGGGGACAGGGATTATCGGGGAGCTGTTTTTT.

This chain's CDR3 is CASSVAPNRAANYGYTF. Here the CDR3 DNA reads TGTGCCAGCAGCGTAGCTCCCAACAGGGCCGCTAACTATGGCTACACCTTC. The gene calls are TRBV9 and TRBJ1-2; a possible D gene is TRBD1 (6 bases). Germline CDR1 and CDR2: SGDLS and YYNGEE. The V gene lost 0 bases and the J gene lost 0 bases, with 15 bases spanning the gap. This CDR3 has 17 amino acids.

CDR3 loop: CAWIGAALTYGYTF. CDR3 sequence (DNA): TGTGCCTGGATAGGGGCCGCCTTAACTTATGGCTACACCTTC. J is TRBJ1-2 and V is TRBV30; weak D call: TRBD1 (5 bases). The V end was cut by 4 bases, the J end by 5 bases, with 17 bases between. The length of the CDR3 is 14 residues. The germline CDR1 and CDR2 sequences are GTSNPN and SVGIG (reference sequence). Full variable domain (missing parts from reference TRBV30 and TRBJ1-2): SQTIHQWPATLVQPVGSPLSLECTVEGTSNPNLYWYRQAAGRGLQLLFYSVGIGQISSEVPQNLSASRPQDRQFILSSKKLLLSDSGFYLCAWIGAALTYGYTFGSGTRLTVV.

The chain has TRBV14 and TRBJ2-7; 9 positions match TRBD1. The CDR3 runs 16 residues. The germline CDR1 and CDR2 sequences are SGHDN and FVKESK. V lost 1 base, J lost 0 bases, and 4 bases stayed unmatched. The DNA of the CDR3 is TGTGCCAGCAGCCAAGGGACAGGGGAGTTCTCCTACGAGCAGTACTTC. This gives the protein CASSQGTGEFSYEQYF.

The chain uses TRBV7-3 and TRBJ2-7, with D maybe TRBD1 (5 bases). The V and J ends lost 5 bases and 0 bases respectively, with 11 bases between them. There are 14 residues in the CDR3. Germline values: CDR1 SGHTA, CDR2 FQGTGA. The CDR3 loop is CASSTNDSSYEQYF. In DNA form, the CDR3 reads TGTGCCAGCAGCACCAACGACAGCTCCTACGAGCAGTACTTC. Complete variable domain (other parts from reference TRBV7-3 and TRBJ2-7): GAGVSQTPSNKVTEKGKYVELRCDPISGHTALYWYRQSLGQGPEFLIYFQGTGAADDSGLPNDRFFAVRPEGSVSTLKIQRTERGDSAVYLCASSTNDSSYEQYFGPGTRLTVT.

In this sample, this clone turned up once. The V call is TRBV4-1, the J call TRBJ1-1; D is uncertain. Germline V lookup: CDR1 MGHRA, CDR2 YSYEKL. Trimming took off 1 base at V and 3 bases at J, with 12 bases between the two ends. The CDR3 sequence is 15 residues long. CDR3 nucleotide sequence: TGCGCCAGCAGCCAAGCGGGGAGGCGGCACACTGAAGCTTTCTTT. It translates to CASSQAGRRHTEAFF.

J is TRBJ1-2 and V is TRBV19; D uncertain. Trimming cost V 5 bases and J 5 bases, with 12 bases left between them. This CDR3 is built from 13 residues. Germline loops: CDR1 LNHDA, CDR2 SQIVND (reference sequence). This CDR3 is CASSLPKPYGYTF. In DNA, the CDR3 is TGTGCCAGTAGTTTACCCAAGCCTTATGGCTACACCTTC.

The V call is TRBV27, the J call TRBJ1-2; 9 bases line up with TRBD1. The CDR3 totals 18 residues. The V segment lost 3 bases and the J segment 4 bases; nucleotides outside the gene matches: 15. The germline V gene encodes CDR1 MNHEY and CDR2 SMNVEV (reference sequence). CDR3 residues: CASSFLSLTGGGRYGYTF. The CDR3 region has the DNA TGTGCCAGCAGTTTCCTCAGTCTGACAGGGGGTGGGCGCTATGGCTACACCTTC.

This clone was detected once. The genes are TRBV29-1 and TRBJ1-6, with 7 bases lining up with TRBD1. Germline V gene sequence: CDR1 SQVTM, CDR2 ANQGSEA. The CDR3 runs to 13 residues. J gave up 6 bases and V 7 bases, and 6 bases lay outside the gene matches. CDR3: CSAQTGINSPLHF. The CDR3 nucleotides are TGCAGCGCCCAGACAGGGATTAATTCACCCCTCCACTTT.

The chain combines TRBV19 with TRBJ1-5, with 7 nucleotides matching TRBD1. The germline V gene encodes CDR1 LNHDA and CDR2 SQIVND (reference sequence). The CDR3 covers 16 residues. V dropped 7 bases and J dropped 3; count of bases not matched to a gene: 12. CDR3 sequence (DNA): TGTGCCAGTACCCCAGGGGGTGACAGCCCCAATCAGCCCCAGCATTTT. Its translation: CASTPGGDSPNQPQHF.

The chain combines TRBV6-5 with TRBJ2-7, with 7 bases matching TRBD1. The CDR3 is made up of 13 amino acids. Germline V lookup: CDR1 MNHEY, CDR2 SVGAGI. V dropped 5 bases and J dropped 11; count of bases not matched to a gene: 12. CDR3 loop: CASSRTGGTIKYF. For the CDR3, the DNA is TGTGCCAGCAGTCGGACAGGAGGTACGATAAAGTACTTC.

In DNA, the CDR3 is TGCGCCAGCAGTGACAGGGTGAACACTGAAGCTTTCTTT. This sequence encodes CASSDRVNTEAFF. The V and J genes are TRBV10-1 and TRBJ1-1, with D possibly being TRBD1 (5 bases). Trimming took off 3 bases at V and 0 bases at J, with 5 bases between the two ends. Germline CDR1 reads WNHNN; CDR2 reads SYGVQD (reference sequence). The CDR3 length is 13 residues.